One sample yielded the 10 T cell receptor beta chains listed below, sequenced in a study of control samples from healthy donors and cancer patients. The assay was immunoSEQ multiplex PCR, and TCRdb's table has in-frame clones only and misses some. The repertoire holds more than 85,000 clones, with around 87% as singletons. The sample was PBMCs. The receptors were gathered from a woman between 55 and 75 years old with lung cancer.

V is TRBV5-4 and J is TRBJ2-7; D remains unclear. The V gene lost 3 bases and the J gene lost 5 bases, with 6 bases spanning the gap. CDR3 length equals 11 residues. Germline CDR1 is SGHNT and CDR2 is YYREEE (reference sequence). CDR3 residues: CASSYTDEQYF. CDR3 bases: TGTGCCAGCAGCTATACGGACGAGCAGTACTTC.

This sequence joins TRBV19 and TRBJ2-1; 10 bases are shared with TRBD2. The germline V gene encodes CDR1 LNHDA and CDR2 SQIVND (reference sequence). This CDR3 has 15 amino acids. V dropped 7 bases and J dropped 10; count of bases not matched to a gene: 13. The CDR3 DNA is TGTGCCAGTAAAACGTCTAGCGGGAGTGTCGGCGAGCAGTTCTTC. Residues: CASKTSSGSVGEQFF.

The V call is TRBV19, the J call TRBJ2-7; D not certain. The V gene lost 10 bases and the J gene lost 0 bases, with 13 bases spanning the gap. The CDR3 is 13 residues long. Germline assignment: CDR1 LNHDA and CDR2 SQIVND (reference sequence). CDR3 amino acids: CATGQASSYEQYF. DNA for the CDR3: TGTGCCACCGGCCAGGCGAGCTCCTACGAGCAGTACTTC.

With respect to this clone: The junction differs from germline at one of its ends, possibly a read error. V gene TRBV5-4 combines with J gene TRBJ1-2; no clear D gene. Per the germline V gene, CDR1 is SGHNT and CDR2 is YYREEE (reference sequence). This CDR3 contains 9 residues. This chain's CDR3 is CDLKRGYTF. The DNA for the CDR3 is TGCGACCTCAAACGGGGCTACACCTTC.

Notes on this clone: At one boundary the junction diverges from the germline segment, which might be a read error. CDR3 sequence: CASSQDPSGGSNNSPLHF. CDR3 DNA sequence: TGCGCCAGCAGCCAAGATCCGAGTGGGGGCTCCAATAATTCACCCCTCCACTTT. V and J are TRBV4-3 and TRBJ1-6, with a possible D match to TRBD1 (6 bases). CDR1 is LGHNA, CDR2 YSLEER, per germline. The CDR3 contains 18 residues.

This clone was detected a few times. This chain connects TRBV6-5 to TRBJ2-2, with TRBD2 as a possible D gene (6 bases). The V and J ends lost 8 bases and 7 bases respectively, with 20 bases between them. The CDR3 sequence is 15 residues long. CDR1 is MNHEY and CDR2 is SVGAGI in the germline V gene. The CDR3: CASRWGEETGGELFF. In nucleotides, the CDR3 is TGTGCCAGCCGTTGGGGGGAGGAAACGGGCGGGGAGCTGTTTTTT.

This chain uses TRBV9 with TRBJ2-7, with a possible D match to TRBD1 (6 bases). Germline loops: CDR1 SGDLS, CDR2 YYNGEE. CDR3 length: 13 residues. V lost 0 bases and J 4 bases, leaving 8 bases between the germline ends. Here the CDR3 DNA reads TGTGCCAGCAGCGTAGGGGGGCCATACGAGCAGTACTTC. Its protein is CASSVGGPYEQYF.

The rearrangement uses TRBV7-9 and TRBJ2-1; D remains ambiguous. The CDR3 sequence is 13 residues long. CDR1 SEHNR and CDR2 FQNEAQ come from the germline V gene (reference sequence). The ends were cut back, 5 bases at V and 4 bases at J, with 9 bases in the middle. The CDR3 nucleotides read TGTGCCAGCAGCCGCGAGGTTTACAATGAGCAGTTCTTC. It specifies CASSREVYNEQFF.

The J gene is TRBJ1-1, the V gene TRBV7-9; D unresolved. The germline V and J ends were trimmed by 10 bases and 7 bases, with 13 bases remaining between them. CDR3 length: 11 residues. Germline V gene lookup returns CDR1 SEHNR and CDR2 FQNEAQ (reference sequence). The CDR3 nucleotides are TGTGCCATCCTAAATCAGGTTGAAGCTTTCTTT. Its protein is CAILNQVEAFF.

In DNA, the CDR3 is TGTGCCAGCAGTTCCCGCGTTAGCGGACAAGAGACCCAGTACTTC. Encoded protein: CASSSRVSGQETQYF. J is TRBJ2-5 and V is TRBV6-6; possible D gene TRBD2, 6 bases. This CDR3 has 15 amino acids. From germline, CDR1 is MNHNY and CDR2 SVGAGI (reference sequence). Trimming pared 4 bases from V and 2 bases from J, leaving 14 bases between.